This TCR beta chain was profiled in a study of beta chain features in type 1 diabetes. This clone turned up a few times. Antigen specificity is unknown. Reverse transcribing all isolated RNA meant expressed TCRB transcripts were sequenced. TCRdb keeps only in-frame clones here, not all; method: immunoSEQ multiplex PCR. The sample gives some 900,000 clones, roughly 16% of which show up once; around 0.02% is in the top ten. Overall study findings and caveats: More deletions and fewer insertions at VDJ junctions were found in patients with type 1 diabetes. PCR might favor shorter templates, equally in patients and controls.

Sequencing was performed on naive CD4+ T cells from blood. The clonotype comes from a woman aged 18-30 years in good health.

Written as DNA, the CDR3 is TGCGCCAGCAGCTTGCGGGATACCTACGAGCAGTACTTC. Translation gives CASSLRDTYEQYF. The chain links TRBV5-1 to TRBJ2-7; D possibly corresponds to TRBD2 (5 bases). Germline CDR1 reads SGHRS; CDR2 reads YFSETQ. The CDR3 is 13 residues long. V was trimmed by 1 base and J by 2 bases, leaving 7 bases between them.